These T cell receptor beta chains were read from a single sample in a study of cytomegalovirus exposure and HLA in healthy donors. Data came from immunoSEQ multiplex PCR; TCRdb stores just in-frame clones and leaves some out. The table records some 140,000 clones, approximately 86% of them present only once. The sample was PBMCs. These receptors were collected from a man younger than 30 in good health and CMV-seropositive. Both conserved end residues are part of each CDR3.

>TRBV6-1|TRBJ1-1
CASSGQALNTEAFF
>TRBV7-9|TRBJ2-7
CASSLASGRNEQYF
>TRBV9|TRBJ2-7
CASSATSGTVSFEQYF
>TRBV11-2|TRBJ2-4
CASRLTGLLAKNIQYF
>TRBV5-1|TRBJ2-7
CASTKAEGTYEQYF
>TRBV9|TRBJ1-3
CASSETATPDTIYF
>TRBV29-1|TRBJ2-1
CSADRVSYNEQFF
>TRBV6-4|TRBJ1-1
CASRLRQGHTEAFF
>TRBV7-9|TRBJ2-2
CASSFQYTGELFF
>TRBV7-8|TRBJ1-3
CATGTGGSGNTIYF
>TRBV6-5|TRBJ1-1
CASSPGSRPRTEAFF
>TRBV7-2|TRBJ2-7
CASSLSRGQGRISYEQYF
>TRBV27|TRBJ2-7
CASSSTKKFFEQYF
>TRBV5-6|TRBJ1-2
CASFTVGGVSYGYTF
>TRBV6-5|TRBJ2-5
CASSYMAGAQETQYF
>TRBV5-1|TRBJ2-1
CASSSDGGSYNEQFF
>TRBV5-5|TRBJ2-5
CASSLSLYRPQETQYF
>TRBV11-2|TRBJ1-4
CASSLEGGSNEKLFF
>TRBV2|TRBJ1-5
CASSEPRESNQPQHF
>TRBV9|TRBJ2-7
CASSITGGANAYEQYF
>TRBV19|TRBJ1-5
CASSIGEQPQHF
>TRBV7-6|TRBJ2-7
CASSSQPLAATSYEQYF
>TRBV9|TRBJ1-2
CASSPDGQGRYGYTF
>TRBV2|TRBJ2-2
CASSETGDGELFF
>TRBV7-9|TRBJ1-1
CASSFSGAGAEAFF
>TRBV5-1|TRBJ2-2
CASSLDGAGELFF
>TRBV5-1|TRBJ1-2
CASSSGQGSYGYTF
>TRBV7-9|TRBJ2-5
CASSYGLQETQYF
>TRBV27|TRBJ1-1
CASSPPGGYRVEAFF
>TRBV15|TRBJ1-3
CATSDPQGPGDTIYF
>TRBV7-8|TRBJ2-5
CASSLDARGRASQYF